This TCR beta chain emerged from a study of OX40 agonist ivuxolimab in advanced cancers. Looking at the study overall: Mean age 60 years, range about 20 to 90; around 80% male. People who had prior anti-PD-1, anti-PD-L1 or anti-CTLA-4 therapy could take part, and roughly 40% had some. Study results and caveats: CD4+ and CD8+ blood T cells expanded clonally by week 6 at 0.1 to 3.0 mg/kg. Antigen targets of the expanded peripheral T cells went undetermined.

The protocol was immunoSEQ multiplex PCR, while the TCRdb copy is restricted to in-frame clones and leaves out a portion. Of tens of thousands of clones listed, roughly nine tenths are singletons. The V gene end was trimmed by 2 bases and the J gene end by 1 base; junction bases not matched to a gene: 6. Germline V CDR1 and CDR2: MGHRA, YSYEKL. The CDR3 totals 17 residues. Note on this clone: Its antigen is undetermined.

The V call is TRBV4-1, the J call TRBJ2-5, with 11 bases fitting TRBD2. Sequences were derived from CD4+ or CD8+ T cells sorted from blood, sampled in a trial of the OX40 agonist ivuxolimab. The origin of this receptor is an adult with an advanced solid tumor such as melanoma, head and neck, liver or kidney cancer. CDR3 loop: CASSQTLAGGPQETQYF. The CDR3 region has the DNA TGCGCCAGCAGCCAAACTCTAGCGGGGGGCCCCCAAGAGACCCAGTACTTC.